The rows below give T cell receptor beta chains drawn from one sample of a study of blood T cell repertoires in COVID-19. The assay was immunoSEQ multiplex PCR, and TCRdb's table has in-frame clones only and misses some. The sample includes around 140,000 clones, approximately 86% of them seen just once. The sample comprised peripheral blood. These receptors were taken from a woman aged 50 to 60 with acute or convalescent COVID-19. CDR3s include the opening cysteine and the closing phenylalanine or tryptophan. D genes are given only for firm matches. Size is omitted from some rows. Given values are once, few, many or a class for expanded clones.

TGCGCCAGCAGCCACCTGGGACAGGGGGCTCGCCAGCCCCAGCATTTT | CASSHLGQGARQPQHF | TRBV4-1 | - | TRBJ1-5 | TRBD1
TGCGCCAGCAGCTCGGACAGGGCCTACGAGCAGTACTTC | CASSSDRAYEQYF | TRBV5-1 | - | TRBJ2-7 | TRBD1
TGTGCCAGCAGCTTAGATCTGCTAGCGATTAACACCGGGGAGCTGTTTTTT | CASSLDLLAINTGELFF | TRBV11-2 | - | TRBJ2-2 | -
TGTGCCAGCAGCCGAAACAGGAACACTGAAGCTTTCTTT | CASSRNRNTEAFF | TRBV25-1 | few | TRBJ1-1 | -
TGTGCCAGCAGGCTCGGACAGGTCTCCTACGAGCAGTACTTC | CASRLGQVSYEQYF | TRBV6-6 | - | TRBJ2-7 | TRBD1
TGTGCCAGCAGTTTAGTAGAGGGTATGGAAGCTTTCTTT | CASSLVEGMEAFF | TRBV12-3/TRBV12-4 | - | TRBJ1-1 | -
TGCGCCAGCAACCTAGGGCTAGCGGGAGTAGCAACCGGGGAGCTGTTTTTT | CASNLGLAGVATGELFF | TRBV5-1 | - | TRBJ2-2 | TRBD2
TGTGCCTCCCAACCCCCGGGCCACCAGGGTAACTATGGCTACACCTTC | CASQPPGHQGNYGYTF | TRBV19 | - | TRBJ1-2 | -
TGTGCCAGCAGCTTGGGGCGGGAGATCACGTACAATGAGCAGTTCTTC | CASSLGREITYNEQFF | TRBV5-6 | - | TRBJ2-1 | TRBD2
TGTGCCAGCAGTACCCGACAGGGGTACGAGCAGTACTTC | CASSTRQGYEQYF | TRBV12-3/TRBV12-4 | - | TRBJ2-7 | TRBD1
TGTGCCAGCAGTTGGCAGTATAATGAAAAACTGTTTTTT | CASSWQYNEKLFF | TRBV27 | - | TRBJ1-4 | -
TGTGCCAGCAGTAACGACAGGGTGAATGAGCAGTTCTTC | CASSNDRVNEQFF | TRBV6-5 | - | TRBJ2-1 | TRBD1
TGCAGCGTTGGGACAGAACTATTCTACAATGAGCAGTTCTTC | CSVGTELFYNEQFF | TRBV29-1 | - | TRBJ2-1 | -
TGTGCCAGCAGTTTAGGACAGGGCCGGCGCCTCTATGGCTACACCTTC | CASSLGQGRRLYGYTF | TRBV28 | - | TRBJ1-2 | TRBD1
TGCGCCAGCAGCTTCTCTATACAGGGGGCTGGGGCCAACGTCCTGACTTTC | CASSFSIQGAGANVLTF | TRBV5-1 | - | TRBJ2-6 | TRBD1
TGTGCCAGCAGCTTAGGACCGGGTGGCTACACCTTC | CASSLGPGGYTF | TRBV7-6 | - | TRBJ1-2 | -
TGCAGCGCCTCCCCGGGCGGGGAGACCCAGTACTTC | CSASPGGETQYF | TRBV29-1 | - | TRBJ2-5 | -
TGCGCCAGCAGCCCTTGGCTAGCGGGGCTGACCAATGAGCAGTTCTTC | CASSPWLAGLTNEQFF | TRBV23-1 | - | TRBJ2-1 | TRBD2
TGTGCCAGCAGCGTAGGTGGTAGCGGGAACTCTGGGGCCAACGTCCTGACTTTC | CASSVGGSGNSGANVLTF | TRBV9 | once | TRBJ2-6 | TRBD2
TGTGCCAGCAGCGTAATACCAGGGTCCGTCTATGGCTACACCTTC | CASSVIPGSVYGYTF | TRBV9 | once | TRBJ1-2 | -
TGCAGCGTTTTCGGGTCGGGAACTGAAGCTTTCTTT | CSVFGSGTEAFF | TRBV29-1 | many | TRBJ1-1 | -
TGTGCCTGGAGTGGGGTCAGGGCCTCTGGGGCCAACGTCCTGACTTTC | CAWSGVRASGANVLTF | TRBV30 | - | TRBJ2-6 | -
TGTGCCAGCAGCGCCGAGACAGGGCCCAATCAGCCCCAGCATTTT | CASSAETGPNQPQHF | TRBV9 | - | TRBJ1-5 | TRBD1
TGTGCCACCAGTGATCGGGACTTCCACTACAATGAGCAGTTCTTC | CATSDRDFHYNEQFF | TRBV24-1 | - | TRBJ2-1 | -
TGTGCCAGCAGTGAAGAGGGACAGGGATATAATTCACCCCTCCACTTT | CASSEEGQGYNSPLHF | TRBV2 | - | TRBJ1-6 | TRBD1